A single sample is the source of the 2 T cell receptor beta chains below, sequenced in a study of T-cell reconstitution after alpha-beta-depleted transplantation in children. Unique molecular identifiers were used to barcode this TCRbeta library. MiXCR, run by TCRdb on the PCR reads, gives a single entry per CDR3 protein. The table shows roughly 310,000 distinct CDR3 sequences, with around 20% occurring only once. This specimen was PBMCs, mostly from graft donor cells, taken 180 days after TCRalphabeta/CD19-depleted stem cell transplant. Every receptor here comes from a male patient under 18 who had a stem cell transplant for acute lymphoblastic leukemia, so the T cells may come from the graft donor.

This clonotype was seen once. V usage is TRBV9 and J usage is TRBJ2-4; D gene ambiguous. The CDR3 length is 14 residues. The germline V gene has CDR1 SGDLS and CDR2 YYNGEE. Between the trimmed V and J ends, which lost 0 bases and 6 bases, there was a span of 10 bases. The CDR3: CASSVAASLNIQYF. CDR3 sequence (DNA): TGTGCCAGCAGCGTAGCGGCTAGTTTAAACATTCAGTACTTC.

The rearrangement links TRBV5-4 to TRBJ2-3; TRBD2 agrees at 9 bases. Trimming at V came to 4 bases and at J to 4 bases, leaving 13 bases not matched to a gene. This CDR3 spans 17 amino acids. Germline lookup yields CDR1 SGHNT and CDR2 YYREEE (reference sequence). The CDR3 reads CASSHQRGEGGADTQYF. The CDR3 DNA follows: TGTGCCAGCAGCCACCAGCGGGGGGAAGGGGGTGCAGATACGCAGTATTTT. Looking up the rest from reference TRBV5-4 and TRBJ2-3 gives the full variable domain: ETGVTQSPTHLIKTRGQQVTLRCSSQSGHNTVSWYQQALGQGPQFIFQYYREEENGRGNFPPRFSGLQFPNYSSELNVNALELDDSALYLCASSHQRGEGGADTQYFGPGTRLTVL.